A single sample gave rise to the 20 T cell receptor beta chains below, sequenced in a study of T cell repertoires in cytomegalovirus infection. Each CDR3 protein gets one entry after TCRdb re-called the reads with MiXCR. The top ten hold approximately 1.6% of the sample, which has 200,000 to 300,000 distinct CDR3 sequences, roughly an eighth seen once. The sample comprised PBMCs. Receptors originate from a human donor in good health (CMV status not recorded). Some clones in this sample may be carry-over from other donors' samples.

This clonotype was seen repeatedly, ten times or more. The chain links TRBV5-6 to TRBJ1-5; perhaps TRBD1 as D (6 bases). This CDR3 has 13 amino acids. Germline lookup yields CDR1 SGHDT and CDR2 YYEEEE. The V and J ends lost 4 bases and 4 bases respectively, with 9 bases between them. The CDR3 loop is CASSRTENQPQHF. CDR3 DNA: TGTGCCAGCAGCCGGACAGAAAATCAGCCCCAGCATTTT.

This chain joins TRBV2 and TRBJ2-6; D uncertain. This CDR3 region has 12 residues. Trimming left V 8 bases short and J 6 bases short, with 8 bases between. Per the germline V gene, CDR1 is SNHLY and CDR2 is FYNNEI. CDR3: CASGRSANVLTF. The DNA of the CDR3 is TGTGCCAGCGGCCGTTCGGCCAACGTCCTGACTTTC.

The chain uses TRBV10-3 and TRBJ1-1, with TRBD1 matching over 7 bases. V lost 6 bases and J lost 0; bases outside the gene matches: 7. The germline V gene encodes CDR1 ENHRY and CDR2 SYGVKD. The length of the CDR3 is 15 residues. The CDR3 nucleotides read TGTGCCATCAGGACGATGACAGGGATGAACACTGAAGCTTTCTTT. Translated: CAIRTMTGMNTEAFF.

This clonotype was detected ten times or more. The V and J genes are TRBV6-6 and TRBJ1-4; D gene ambiguous. The germline V gene has CDR1 MNHNY and CDR2 SVGAGI (reference sequence). CDR3 length: 12 residues. V was clipped by 2 bases and J by 8 bases, with 6 bases between them. The CDR3 nucleotides read TGTGCCAGCAGTTACGAGGCGGAAAAACTGTTTTTT. As protein: CASSYEAEKLFF.

This clonotype has at least ten counts. V usage is TRBV7-2 and J usage is TRBJ2-2; 8 positions agree with TRBD2. CDR1 is SGHTA and CDR2 is FQGNSA in the germline V gene. The CDR3 has 14 residues. V lost 0 bases and J lost 8; bases outside the gene matches: 2. The CDR3 spells CASSLAGGVGELFF. CDR3 sequence (DNA): TGTGCCAGCAGCTTAGCCGGGGGGGTAGGGGAGCTGTTTTTT.

This clonotype was seen only a few times. The gene calls are TRBV2 and TRBJ2-5; 9 positions agree with TRBD1. V was pared by 8 bases and J by 5 bases, with 12 bases of the junction left unmatched. The CDR3 is 15 amino acids. CDR1 and CDR2 from the germline V gene are SNHLY and FYNNEI. The DNA for the CDR3 is TGTGCCAGCCCTGTAACGGGACAGGGCGTCGAGACCCAGTACTTC. It translates to CASPVTGQGVETQYF.

A note on this clonotype: A much larger clonotype is one base distant, so this may be a read error. V and J are TRBV12-3 or TRBV12-4 and TRBJ2-1; a possible D gene is TRBD2 (5 bases). The J call may be wrong; the DNA end is better matched by TRBJ2-7. This CDR3 is 14 amino acids long. The DNA for the CDR3 is TGTGCCAGCAGGAGCGACTTAGCGAGCAATGAGCAGTACTTC. Translation gives CASRSDLASNEQYF.

This clonotype appeared many times. V is TRBV7-2 and J is TRBJ1-2; no clear D gene. Germline V CDR1 and CDR2: SGHTA, FQGNSA. This CDR3 has 12 residues. V was pared by 6 bases and J by 8 bases, with 13 bases between. This chain's CDR3 is CASSLDQGGYTF. In nucleotides, the CDR3 is TGTGCCAGCAGTTTGGACCAAGGGGGCTACACCTTC.

This clonotype was counted at least ten times. The gene calls are TRBV7-2 and TRBJ2-6; possibly TRBD2 for D (5 bases). V was clipped by 3 bases and J by 4 bases, with 13 bases between them. CDR1 is SGHTA and CDR2 is FQGNSA in the germline V gene. There are 16 residues in the CDR3. The CDR3 DNA sequence: TGTGCCAGCAGCTTTAGTGTCGGGGAAGGGGCCAACGTCCTGACTTTC. It encodes CASSFSVGEGANVLTF.

Only a few counts were recorded for this clonotype. The chain employs TRBV4-3 and TRBJ1-2, with D tentatively TRBD1 (6 bases). V lost 0 bases and J lost 7, with 15 bases in between. CDR3 length: 15 amino acids. The germline CDR1 and CDR2 sequences are LGHNA and YSLEER. Here the CDR3 reads CASSQDRGQPLGYTF. As DNA, the CDR3 is TGCGCCAGCAGCCAAGATCGGGGGCAGCCTCTTGGCTACACCTTC.

This clonotype turned up a few times. The rearrangement uses TRBV25-1 and TRBJ1-4; D gene unclear. Trimming pared 5 bases from V and 4 bases from J, leaving 17 bases between. CDR1 and CDR2 (germline): MGHDK, SYGVNS. This CDR3 has 16 amino acids. This CDR3 is CASSNMGGRLNEKLFF. In nucleotides, the CDR3 is TGTGCCAGCAGTAATATGGGTGGCAGGCTTAATGAAAAACTGTTTTTT. Variable domain in full (rest from reference TRBV25-1 and TRBJ1-4): EADIYQTPRYLVIGTGKKITLECSQTMGHDKMYWYQQDPGMELHLIHYSYGVNSTEKGDLSSESTVSRIRTEHFPLTLESARPSHTSQYLCASSNMGGRLNEKLFFGSGTQLSVL.

The table lists this clonotype with a few counts. V gene TRBV6-1 combines with J gene TRBJ1-2, with TRBD1 matching 7 bases. This CDR3 contains 15 residues. The junction had 12 bases not matched to a gene; V was cut back by 5 bases and J by 6 bases. Germline V gives CDR1 MNHNS, CDR2 SASEGT. In DNA, the CDR3 is TGTGCCAGCAGTCTCCAGGGTAGGGGGCGTAATGGCTACACCTTC. Translating it yields CASSLQGRGRNGYTF.

Of note for this clonotype: This may arise from a read error, as a much more abundant clone is one base away. The chain recombines TRBV6-2 or TRBV6-3 with TRBJ2-7, with 10 bases matching TRBD2. The CDR3 contains 18 residues. CDR1 is MNHEY, CDR2 SVGEGT, per germline. CDR3 nucleotide sequence: TGTGCCAGCAGCCACCCCCCCGATATAGCGGGAGGATTCTACGAGCAGTGCTTC. It specifies CASSHPPDIAGGFYEQCF.

At least ten counts were recorded for this clonotype. The chain recombines TRBV7-2 with TRBJ2-7; TRBD1 matches 8 bases. This CDR3 has 16 residues. V was pared by 1 base and J by 3 bases, with 8 bases of the junction left unmatched. Germline V gene lookup returns CDR1 SGHTA and CDR2 FQGNSA. The CDR3, as DNA: TGTGCCAGCAGCTTAGGGACAGGGAGTCGGGGCTACGAGCAGTACTTC. Protein sequence: CASSLGTGSRGYEQYF.

This clonotype was picked up many times. The chain joins TRBV12-3 or TRBV12-4 to TRBJ2-5; TRBD2 aligns across 12 bases. With 4 bases clipped from V and 6 bases from J, the junction kept 9 bases outside the gene matches. The CDR3 length is 16 residues. Here the CDR3 DNA reads TGTGCCAGCAGTTCCTCGACTAGCGGGAGAAGAAAGACCCAGTACTTC. Amino acid sequence: CASSSSTSGRRKTQYF.

With respect to this clonotype: A clone one base away is much larger, so this may be a read error. Because the CDR3 is missing its conserved closing phenylalanine or tryptophan, this is likely a read error. This chain links TRBV4-1 with TRBJ2-1; D tentatively reads TRBD1 or TRBD2 (5 bases each). With 4 bases removed from V and 10 bases from J, the gap between germline ends came to 11 bases. CDR1 is MGHRA and CDR2 is YSYEKL in the germline V gene. This CDR3 is built from 12 residues. CDR3 DNA sequence: TGCGCCAGCAGCCGCCCGGGACCCGAGCAGTTCTCC. Protein: CASSRPGPEQFS.

This chain connects TRBV28 to TRBJ1-2; 8 bases fit TRBD1. The CDR3 extends over 13 amino acids. Looked up from germline, CDR1 is MDHEN and CDR2 is SYDVKM. The V segment lost 4 bases and the J segment 6 bases; nucleotides outside the gene matches: 4. The CDR3 bases are TGTGCCAGCAGTTCAGGGGGCGGAGATGGCTACACCTTC. Translation gives CASSSGGGDGYTF.

This clonotype was observed at least ten times. The chain couples TRBV7-2 to TRBJ2-1, with 7 positions matching TRBD2. V was clipped by 1 base and J by 2 bases; unmatched bases: 5. The CDR3 sequence is 16 residues long. Germline V gene sequence: CDR1 SGHTA, CDR2 FQGNSA. The CDR3, as DNA: TGTGCCAGCAGCTTAGTAAGGCTAGCGGCCTACAATGAGCAGTTCTTC. It yields the protein CASSLVRLAAYNEQFF.

This clonotype showed up many times. The V gene is TRBV7-9, the J gene TRBJ2-2; possibly TRBD1 or TRBD2 for D (5 bases each). Germline CDR1 SEHNR, CDR2 FQNEAQ (reference sequence). Trimming took 5 bases from V and 4 from J, leaving 14 bases between them. This CDR3 spans 15 amino acids. The CDR3 loop reads CASSPRSGPTGELFF. In DNA, the CDR3 is TGTGCCAGCAGCCCCCGGTCGGGACCCACCGGGGAGCTGTTTTTT.

The chain is built from TRBV6-6 and TRBJ2-3; 7 nucleotides line up with TRBD1. The germline CDR1 and CDR2 sequences are MNHNY and SVGAGI (reference sequence). This CDR3 region has 14 residues. V gave up 2 bases and J gave up 3 bases; unmatched junction bases: 2. CDR3 sequence reads: CASSYPRGTDTQYF. In nucleotides, the CDR3 is TGTGCCAGCAGTTACCCCAGGGGGACAGATACGCAGTATTTT.